The 21 T cell receptor beta chains listed next were all sequenced from one sample in a study of blood T cell repertoires in COVID-19. The table came from immunoSEQ multiplex PCR; TCRdb's copy has only in-frame clones and leaves some out. Of about 130,000 clones listed, 60% to 75% are singletons. Sequencing input: peripheral blood. The origin of the receptors is a woman between 65 and 79 years old with acute or convalescent COVID-19.

The chain joins TRBV2 to TRBJ2-7, with D possibly matching TRBD1 (5 bases). The CDR3 has 14 residues. Germline loops: CDR1 SNHLY, CDR2 FYNNEI. The V end lost 3 bases, the J end lost 0 bases, and 9 bases lay between the germline ends. The CDR3 region is CASSEGRSSYEQYF. In DNA, the CDR3 is TGTGCCAGCAGTGAGGGGCGGAGCTCCTACGAGCAGTACTTC. Filled out from reference TRBV2 and TRBJ2-7, the complete variable domain reads EPEVTQTPSHQVTQMGQEVILRCVPISNHLYFYWYRQILGQKVEFLVSFYNNEISEKSEIFDDQFSVERPDGSNFTLKIRSTKLEDSAMYFCASSEGRSSYEQYFGPGTRLTVT.

This clone was observed many times. The chain recombines TRBV28 with TRBJ1-1; 8 bases match TRBD1. Germline-derived CDR1 and CDR2 are MDHEN and SYDVKM. The CDR3 covers 15 residues. With 7 bases clipped from V and 4 bases from J, the junction kept 11 bases outside the gene matches. The CDR3 nucleotides read TGTGCCAGCATCGATCGAGGACAGGGCGGCACTGAAGCTTTCTTT. As protein: CASIDRGQGGTEAFF. Filled out from reference TRBV28 and TRBJ1-1, the complete variable domain reads DVKVTQSSRYLVKRTGEKVFLECVQDMDHENMFWYRQDPGLGLRLIYFSYDVKMKEKGDIPEGYSVSREKKERFSLILESASTNQTSMYLCASIDRGQGGTEAFFGQGTRLTVV.

The chain is built from TRBV11-2 and TRBJ1-6, with D perhaps matching TRBD1 (6 bases). CDR1 is SGHAT and CDR2 is FQNNGV in the germline V gene. This CDR3 is 15 amino acids long. The V end lost 5 bases, the J end lost 6 bases, and 14 bases lay between the germline ends. CDR3 bases: TGTGCCAGCAGCCCGGCCCCAGGGGTTAATTCACCCCTCCACTTT. Translation: CASSPAPGVNSPLHF.

The genes are TRBV5-1 and TRBJ2-6; D is undetermined. Looked up from germline, CDR1 is SGHRS and CDR2 is YFSETQ. The CDR3 is 16 residues long. V was pared by 0 bases and J by 0 bases, with 7 bases between. The CDR3 spells CASSLVPGSGANVLTF. For the CDR3, the DNA is TGCGCCAGCAGCTTGGTTCCGGGCTCTGGGGCCAACGTCCTGACTTTC.

CDR3 region: CASSSTGISGNTIYF. The CDR3 nucleotides read TGTGCCAGCAGTTCCACAGGGATCTCTGGAAACACCATATATTTT. The chain employs TRBV7-2 and TRBJ1-3; maybe TRBD1 (6 bases). CDR3 length: 15 amino acids. Trimming stripped 6 bases from V and 0 bases from J, with 12 bases between. The germline V gene encodes CDR1 SGHTA and CDR2 FQGNSA.

As for this clone: Other DNA sequences in the sample encode the same CDR3. The chain is built from TRBV9 and TRBJ2-3; no clear D gene. V lost 0 bases and J lost 0, with 5 bases in between. The length of the CDR3 is 14 residues. CDR1 and CDR2 from the germline V gene are SGDLS and YYNGEE. This CDR3 is CASSVDGSTDTQYF. The CDR3 DNA follows: TGTGCCAGCAGCGTAGACGGTAGCACAGATACGCAGTATTTT.

The chain has TRBV29-1 and TRBJ2-3, with 8 bases lining up with TRBD2. CDR3 length: 14 amino acids. CDR1 is SQVTM and CDR2 is ANQGSEA in the germline V gene. With V trimmed by 8 bases and J by 4 bases, 11 bases remained unmatched. Written as DNA, the CDR3 is TGCAGCACCCCCGGGACTAGTATGGCAGATACGCAGTATTTT. Translation: CSTPGTSMADTQYF.

This clone was recorded a few times. The gene calls are TRBV18 and TRBJ1-1, with 9 nucleotides matching TRBD1. Trimming removed 8 bases from V and 4 bases from J; junction bases left unmatched: 8. The CDR3 has 14 amino acids. CDR1 is KGHSH and CDR2 is LQKENI in the germline V gene. The CDR3 bases are TGTGCCAGCACAGAGGGACAGGGCAGCACTGAAGCTTTCTTT. Encoded protein: CASTEGQGSTEAFF.

The chain has TRBV19 and TRBJ1-2, with no clear D. This CDR3 has 11 residues. The germline V gene encodes CDR1 LNHDA and CDR2 SQIVND (reference sequence). V was pared by 3 bases and J by 9 bases, with 8 bases between. The CDR3 DNA is TGTGCCAGTAGTATTCAGTCCCGCTACACCTTC. It codes for CASSIQSRYTF.

J is TRBJ2-3 and V is TRBV6-5, with D possibly TRBD1 on 6 matching bases. Germline CDR1 is MNHEY and CDR2 is SVGAGI. V was shortened by 2 bases and J by 4 bases, with 10 bases between the two germline ends. CDR3 length: 14 amino acids. In DNA, the CDR3 is TGTGCCAGCAGTTACAGGGGGATCGCAGATACGCAGTATTTT. It specifies CASSYRGIADTQYF.

The rearrangement links TRBV27 to TRBJ2-3; 9 nucleotides agree with TRBD1. The CDR3 covers 14 residues. Per the germline V gene, CDR1 is MNHEY and CDR2 is SMNVEV (reference sequence). Trimming at V came to 5 bases and at J to 2 bases, leaving 2 bases not matched to a gene. As DNA, the CDR3 is TGTGCCAGCAGTAGACAGGGGGTCACAGATACGCAGTATTTT. It codes for CASSRQGVTDTQYF.

This rearrangement joins TRBV6-2 or TRBV6-3 to TRBJ2-4; 10 nucleotides align to TRBD1. The CDR3 is 18 amino acids. Germline CDR1 and CDR2: MNHEY and SVGEGT. V shed 0 bases, J shed 1 base, and the junction held 6 bases outside the gene matches. CDR3 bases: TGTGCCAGCAGTTACTCCGGGGACAGGGGTATGGCCAAAAACATTCAGTACTTC. Translating gives CASSYSGDRGMAKNIQYF.

This clone came up a few times. The rearrangement links TRBV4-1 to TRBJ2-7; 11 bases are a match to TRBD1. V trimming: 3 bases; J trimming: 2 bases; junction bases outside the gene matches: 3. Germline V lookup: CDR1 MGHRA, CDR2 YSYEKL. CDR3 length equals 15 residues. The CDR3 DNA is TGCGCCAGCAGCCATGGGACAGGGGGAACCTACGAGCAGTACTTC. It translates to CASSHGTGGTYEQYF.

The chain links TRBV7-9 to TRBJ2-7; tentatively, D is TRBD1 (6 bases). This CDR3 comprises 13 residues. Germline CDR1 SEHNR, CDR2 FQNEAQ (reference sequence). Trimming removed 1 base from V and 3 bases from J, with 7 bases in between. CDR3 amino acids: CASSLEGDYEQYF. In DNA form, the CDR3 reads TGTGCCAGCAGCTTAGAGGGGGACTACGAGCAGTACTTC.

The CDR3 sequence: CASILSGTGSGNTIYF. In DNA, the CDR3 is TGTGCCAGCATATTAAGCGGGACAGGCTCTGGAAACACCATATATTTT. This chain uses TRBV28 with TRBJ1-3; 8 bases agree with TRBD1. Trimming removed 7 bases from V and 0 bases from J; junction bases left unmatched: 8. Germline values: CDR1 MDHEN, CDR2 SYDVKM. This CDR3 is 16 amino acids long.

CDR3 sequence reads: CASSPAGTTYEQYF. DNA for the CDR3: TGTGCCAGCAGCCCGGCCGGGACAACCTACGAGCAGTACTTC. The chain employs TRBV5-6 and TRBJ2-7; the D gene is possibly TRBD1 (6 bases). V lost 4 bases, J lost 2 bases, and 13 bases lay in between. The CDR3 is made up of 14 amino acids. Germline V CDR1 and CDR2: SGHDT, YYEEEE. Using reference TRBV5-6 and TRBJ2-7 for the parts outside the CDR3, the full variable domain is DAGVTQSPTHLIKTRGQQVTLRCSPKSGHDTVSWYQQALGQGPQFIFQYYEEEERQRGNFPDRFSGHQFPNYSSELNVNALLLGDSALYLCASSPAGTTYEQYFGPGTRLTVT.

This chain connects TRBV27 to TRBJ2-1; TRBD2 agrees at 11 bases. J gave up 5 bases and V 5 bases, and 8 bases lay outside the gene matches. This CDR3 is 16 amino acids long. Germline V lookup: CDR1 MNHEY, CDR2 SMNVEV (reference sequence). The CDR3 region is CASSPRLAGGNNEQFF. CDR3 nucleotide sequence: TGTGCCAGCAGTCCCCGATTAGCGGGAGGGAACAATGAGCAGTTCTTC.

Many counts were recorded for this clone. The chain employs TRBV12-3 or TRBV12-4 and TRBJ1-1; D is unresolved. CDR3 length: 11 residues. The V end was cut by 5 bases, the J end by 6 bases, with 7 bases between. The CDR3 DNA reads TGTGCCAGCAGTCCCGGGTCTGAAGCTTTCTTT. Protein product: CASSPGSEAFF.

This clone was recorded a few times. The V call is TRBV10-3, the J call TRBJ2-1; 9 bases align to TRBD1. The CDR3 consists of 14 residues. V dropped 6 bases and J dropped 6; count of bases not matched to a gene: 6. The germline V gene has CDR1 ENHRY and CDR2 SYGVKD. CDR3 nucleotide sequence: TGTGCCATCAGAACGGGACAGGGAGGCAATGAGCAGTTCTTC. This encodes CAIRTGQGGNEQFF.

A few counts support this clone. V is TRBV7-9 and J is TRBJ2-2; the D gene is possibly TRBD1 (5 bases). Germline lookup yields CDR1 SEHNR and CDR2 FQNEAQ (reference sequence). V was shortened by 5 bases and J by 4 bases, with 14 bases between the two germline ends. There are 15 residues in the CDR3. The CDR3 sequence is CASSRSRGPTGELFF. The CDR3 nucleotides read TGTGCCAGCAGCCGCTCTAGGGGTCCCACCGGGGAGCTGTTTTTT.

This sequence joins TRBV4-3 and TRBJ2-5; D not certain. This CDR3 contains 15 residues. Germline CDR1 reads LGHNA; CDR2 reads YSLEER. V lost 0 bases, J lost 2 bases, and 10 bases lay in between. The CDR3 DNA is TGCGCCAGCAGCCAAGATTGGCTAGAACAAGAGACCCAGTACTTC. This translates into CASSQDWLEQETQYF.